This T cell receptor (beta chain) stems from a study of T-cell reconstitution after alpha-beta-depleted transplantation in children. This CDR3 contains 15 residues. CDR1 and CDR2 (germline): SGHAT, FQNNGV. V lost 0 bases to trimming and J lost 1 base, with 9 bases between them. The TCRbeta library was prepared with unique molecular identifiers. A single record per CDR3 protein comes from TCRdb applying MiXCR to the PCR reads. The data show 500,000 or so distinct CDR3 sequences, with approximately 32% seen just once and around 2.4% held by the top ten. Material: PBMCs from the stem cell graft donor, obtained from the stem cell graft. The receptor was isolated from a human donor who donated a stem cell graft to a child with aplastic anemia. The V gene is TRBV11-2, the J gene TRBJ1-1; D ambiguous. The CDR3 is CASSLEDLPNTEAFF. Here the CDR3 DNA reads TGTGCCAGCAGCTTAGAGGACCTCCCGAACACTGAAGCTTTCTTT. Together with reference TRBV11-2 and TRBJ1-1, the CDR3 gives the full variable domain: EAGVAQSPRYKIIEKRQSVAFWCNPISGHATLYWYQQILGQGPKLLIQFQNNGVVDDSQLPKDRFSAERLKGVDSTLKIQPAKLEDSAVYLCASSLEDLPNTEAFFGQGTRLTVV.